These 24 T cell receptor beta chains share one sample of origin, sequenced in a study of neurological immune-mediated disorders. TCRdb used MiXCR to reprocess the 5' RACE reads, holding one entry per CDR3 protein. The sample has around 83,000 distinct CDR3 sequences; 13% to 15% are singletons. The sequenced sample consisted of PBMCs. The receptors come from a woman between 45 and 60 years old in good health.

Many counts were recorded for this clonotype. This rearrangement joins TRBV7-9 to TRBJ1-1; no firm D call. This CDR3 is 12 amino acids long. CDR1 is SEHNR and CDR2 is FQNEAQ in the germline V gene (reference sequence). Trimming shortened V by 1 base and J by 10 bases, and 10 bases separated the two germline ends. CDR3 nucleotide sequence: TGTGCCAGCAGCTTAGTCGGTTCCTCAGCTTTCTTT. Its protein is CASSLVGSSAFF. Complete variable domain (other parts from reference TRBV7-9 and TRBJ1-1): DTGVSQNPRHKITKRGQNVTFRCDPISEHNRLYWYRQTLGQGPEFLTYFQNEAQLEKSRLLSDRFSAERPKGSFSTLEIQRTEQGDSAMYLCASSLVGSSAFFGQGTRLTVV.

This clonotype was recorded many times. The CDR3 DNA follows: TGCGCCAGCAGCCTTGGGACTACCGGGGAGCTGTTTTTT. Its protein is CASSLGTTGELFF. The rearrangement uses TRBV5-1 and TRBJ2-2; TRBD2 might be the D (6 bases). Germline CDR1 SGHRS, CDR2 YFSETQ. Trimming stripped 4 bases from V and 5 bases from J, with 9 bases between. This CDR3 is 13 amino acids long. Filled out from reference TRBV5-1 and TRBJ2-2, the complete variable domain reads KAGVTQTPRYLIKTRGQQVTLSCSPISGHRSVSWYQQTPGQGLQFLFEYFSETQRNKGNFPGRFSGRQFSNSRSEMNVSTLELGDSALYLCASSLGTTGELFFGEGSRLTVL.

This clonotype was recorded many times. The genes are TRBV5-1 and TRBJ1-1; D is perhaps TRBD1 (6 bases). Germline V gene sequence: CDR1 SGHRS, CDR2 YFSETQ. Trimming removed 2 bases from V and 1 base from J, with 15 bases in between. The CDR3 consists of 16 residues. The CDR3 DNA follows: TGCGCCAGCAGCTTAATAGCCGGACAGAAGAACACTGAAGCTTTCTTT. Translation gives CASSLIAGQKNTEAFF.

This clonotype was counted ten times or more. The V call is TRBV3-1, the J call TRBJ2-1; TRBD1 might be the D (5 bases). This CDR3 is built from 13 residues. CDR1 LGHDT and CDR2 YNNKEL come from the germline V gene (reference sequence). V was trimmed by 4 bases and J by 12 bases, leaving 16 bases between them. CDR3 DNA sequence: TGTGCCAGCAGCCCACAGGTCCCCCGAGGGCAGTTCTTC. The encoded protein is CASSPQVPRGQFF.

The sample holds many counts of this clonotype. The chain combines TRBV20-1 with TRBJ2-1, with 12 positions matching TRBD2. The germline V gene has CDR1 DFQATT and CDR2 SNEGSKA (reference sequence). This CDR3 contains 15 residues. The V segment lost 3 bases and the J segment 5 bases; nucleotides outside the gene matches: 5. As DNA, the CDR3 is TGCAGTGCTAGCCCGTCTAGCGGGAGGGACAATGAGCAGTTCTTC. This encodes CSASPSSGRDNEQFF.

Many counts were recorded for this clonotype. The chain couples TRBV15 to TRBJ1-4, with D unresolved. V lost 0 bases to trimming and J lost 8 bases, with 19 bases between them. Germline-derived CDR1 and CDR2 are LNHNV and YYDKDF (reference sequence). The length of the CDR3 is 17 residues. The CDR3 reads CATSRDFPASAGEKLFF. DNA for the CDR3: TGTGCCACCAGCAGAGATTTTCCCGCCAGTGCTGGGGAAAAACTGTTTTTT. Full variable domain (remainder filled in from reference TRBV15 and TRBJ1-4): DAMVIQNPRYQVTQFGKPVTLSCSQTLNHNVMYWYQQKSSQAPKLLFHYYDKDFNNEADTPDNFQSRRPNTSFCFLDIRSPGLGDTAMYLCATSRDFPASAGEKLFFGSGTQLSVL.

Ten or more counts support this clonotype. This chain links TRBV7-2 with TRBJ1-1; 8 positions agree with TRBD1. Trimming at V came to 3 bases and at J to 0 bases, leaving 6 bases not matched to a gene. Per the germline V gene, CDR1 is SGHTA and CDR2 is FQGNSA. The CDR3 has 16 residues. Written as DNA, the CDR3 is TGTGCCAGCAGCTTGGCACAGGGGGGGATGAACACTGAAGCTTTCTTT. Protein product: CASSLAQGGMNTEAFF.

Of note for this clonotype: Since the CDR3 does not end with the conserved phenylalanine or tryptophan, this likely comes from a read error. The DNA is left out, because the CDR3 cannot be placed on it with certainty; the CDR3 is given as TCRdb lists it. This rearrangement joins TRBV5-1 to TRBJ2-1; the table's D call, TRBD1, has no DNA check behind it. In germline, CDR1 is SGHRS, CDR2 YFSETQ. The CDR3 has 13 amino acids, counting both end residues. CDR3 amino acids: CASSIQGYNEQIL.

This clonotype was found a few times. This chain uses TRBV29-1 with TRBJ1-6; a possible D gene is TRBD1 (5 bases). CDR3 length: 15 amino acids. V dropped 4 bases and J dropped 7 bases, with 17 bases sitting between them. The V gene's germline CDR1 is SQVTM and CDR2 ANQGSEA. In DNA form, the CDR3 reads TGCAGCGTTGTGGGATCGGGACGCGGGAATTCACCCCTCCACTTT. Translating gives CSVVGSGRGNSPLHF.

This clonotype was observed many times. CDR3 residues: CASKFRDLRALHF. The CDR3 DNA is TGTGCCAGCAAGTTCAGGGACCTCCGGGCCCTCCACTTT. The rearrangement joins TRBV6-1 to TRBJ1-6; possible D gene TRBD1, 5 bases. Deletions cut 7 bases from V and 14 bases from J, with 18 bases between. This CDR3 region has 13 residues. Germline CDR1 reads MNHNS; CDR2 reads SASEGT.

This clonotype was recorded many times. V and J are TRBV20-1 and TRBJ2-5; 11 bases match TRBD2. J lost 1 base, V lost 3 bases, and 7 bases had no gene match. The germline gives CDR1 DFQATT, CDR2 SNEGSKA (reference sequence). The CDR3 covers 16 residues. The CDR3 reads CSASLTSGTLQETQYF. The CDR3 nucleotides read TGCAGTGCTAGTTTGACTAGCGGGACCCTCCAAGAGACCCAGTACTTC.

This clonotype was counted at least ten times. J is TRBJ2-5 and V is TRBV2, with TRBD2 identical over 7 bases. This CDR3 is 15 amino acids long. Per the germline V gene, CDR1 is SNHLY and CDR2 is FYNNEI. Trimming at V came to 0 bases and at J to 1 base, leaving 2 bases not matched to a gene. CDR3 in DNA: TGTGCCAGCAGTGAAGCTACGGGGGGCCAAGAGACCCAGTACTTC. Amino acid sequence: CASSEATGGQETQYF.

This clonotype was seen at least ten times. The chain links TRBV12-3 or TRBV12-4 to TRBJ2-7, with 7 bases matching TRBD1. CDR3 length: 12 amino acids. After removal of 5 bases from V and 6 bases from J, the junction contained 4 bases not matched to a gene. The CDR3 reads CASSPNRGEQYF. The CDR3 nucleotides are TGTGCCAGCAGTCCGAACAGGGGCGAGCAGTACTTC.

On this clonotype: With a much larger clone just one base away, this may be a read error. This rearrangement joins TRBV28 to TRBJ2-2; D gene uncertain. The CDR3 has 12 residues. From germline, CDR1 is MDHEN and CDR2 SYDVKM. CDR3 region: CASSSFTEELFF. In nucleotides, the CDR3 is TGTGCCAGCAGTTCCTTCACCGAGGAGCTGTTTTTT.

This clonotype was seen at least ten times. The chain has TRBV11-2 and TRBJ2-2; D call uncertain. The CDR3 has 12 residues. CDR1 is SGHAT and CDR2 is FQNNGV in the germline V gene. The ends were cut back, 4 bases at V and 6 bases at J, with 6 bases in the middle. The CDR3 nucleotides are TGTGCCAGCAGCTACCCCGCCGGGGAGCTGTTTTTT. Protein sequence: CASSYPAGELFF.

This clonotype was observed many times. The chain employs TRBV29-1 and TRBJ2-7; TRBD1 matches 10 bases. This CDR3 is built from 14 residues. Germline V gene sequence: CDR1 SQVTM, CDR2 ANQGSEA. J gave up 5 bases and V 4 bases, and 8 bases lay outside the gene matches. This CDR3 reads CSVVPGGTGDEQYF. In nucleotides, the CDR3 is TGCAGCGTTGTGCCCGGGGGGACAGGGGACGAGCAGTACTTC.

Notes on this clonotype: A read error is possible here, since a much larger clone lies one base away. The gene calls are TRBV5-1 and TRBJ2-7, with D unclear. The germline V gene encodes CDR1 SGHRS and CDR2 YFSETQ. This CDR3 has 13 residues. V was clipped by 3 bases and J by 4 bases, with 11 bases between them. The CDR3: CASSWGKAYEQYF. Written as DNA, the CDR3 is TGCGCCAGCAGCTGGGGAAAGGCATACGAGCAGTACTTC.

This clonotype was detected many times. This chain uses TRBV5-1 with TRBJ2-1, with 7 bases fitting TRBD2. The CDR3 spans 15 residues. Germline CDR1 reads SGHRS; CDR2 reads YFSETQ. V trimming: 0 bases; J trimming: 6 bases; junction bases outside the gene matches: 6. In nucleotides, the CDR3 is TGCGCCAGCAGCTTGGAGGCGGGAGTTTTCAATGAGCAGTTCTTC. Translation gives CASSLEAGVFNEQFF.

About this clonotype: Germline and junction disagree at one end, which may indicate a read error. The gene calls are TRBV9 and TRBJ2-1; 8 positions agree with TRBD2. CDR1 and CDR2 from the germline V gene are SGDLS and YYNGEE. This CDR3 spans 16 amino acids. For the CDR3, the DNA is TGTGCCAACAGCATAGGGACAAGCGGGAGCTACAATGAGCAGTTCTTC. Its translation: CANSIGTSGSYNEQFF.

Ten or more counts support this clonotype. The rearrangement links TRBV5-1 to TRBJ2-3; maybe TRBD2 (5 bases). Deletions cut 0 bases from V and 0 bases from J, with 14 bases between. Germline CDR1 reads SGHRS; CDR2 reads YFSETQ. This CDR3 comprises 17 residues. CDR3 protein: CASSLGRLAISTDTQYF. The CDR3 coding sequence is TGCGCCAGCAGCTTGGGCAGGCTAGCCATTAGCACAGATACGCAGTATTTT.

Ten or more counts support this clonotype. The V call is TRBV20-1, the J call TRBJ1-2; 9 nucleotides agree with TRBD1. This CDR3 has 13 amino acids. Germline V gene lookup returns CDR1 DFQATT and CDR2 SNEGSKA (reference sequence). Trimming took 0 bases from V and 8 from J; bases not matched to a gene: 4. The CDR3 loop reads CSARDGQGSGYTF. CDR3 DNA sequence: TGCAGTGCTAGAGACGGACAGGGGAGCGGCTACACCTTC.

This clonotype was counted many times. The V and J genes are TRBV5-1 and TRBJ2-7; D not resolved. V gave up 4 bases and J gave up 7 bases, with 12 bases separating them. The CDR3 runs to 12 residues. Germline-derived CDR1 and CDR2 are SGHRS and YFSETQ. The CDR3 region is CASSPDVSEQYF. The CDR3 DNA sequence: TGCGCCAGCAGCCCGGACGTATCGGAGCAGTACTTC. Full variable domain (remainder filled in from reference TRBV5-1 and TRBJ2-7): KAGVTQTPRYLIKTRGQQVTLSCSPISGHRSVSWYQQTPGQGLQFLFEYFSETQRNKGNFPGRFSGRQFSNSRSEMNVSTLELGDSALYLCASSPDVSEQYFGPGTRLTVT.

This clonotype occurred many times. This rearrangement joins TRBV28 to TRBJ2-1, with D perhaps assigned TRBD1 or TRBD2 (5 bases each). V lost 5 bases, J lost 3 bases, and 14 bases lay in between. From germline, CDR1 is MDHEN and CDR2 SYDVKM. This CDR3 contains 15 residues. CDR3 region: CASSTGPGFYNEQFF. The DNA for the CDR3 is TGTGCCAGCAGTACGGGACCTGGGTTCTACAATGAGCAGTTCTTC.

This clonotype was seen at least ten times. V and J are TRBV5-1 and TRBJ2-6; possibly TRBD1 for D (6 bases). Germline assignment: CDR1 SGHRS and CDR2 YFSETQ. V gave up 0 bases and J gave up 1 base, with 14 bases separating them. The CDR3 consists of 18 residues. The CDR3 nucleotides read TGCGCCAGCAGCTTGGAAGGGACAACCCTATCTGGGGCCAACGTCCTGACTTTC. It translates to CASSLEGTTLSGANVLTF.